This T cell receptor beta chain was documented in a study of technical replicates of blood from a few donors. Sequenced by immunoSEQ multiplex PCR; TCRdb stores in-frame clones only, minus some. The sample yields 50,000 to 65,000 clones, around 93% seen once. This sequence was found in a human donor in good health. Some clones in this sample may be carry-over from other donors' samples. The specimen sequenced was PBMCs.

The CDR3 DNA reads as TGCAGTGCTAGTCTGTGGCAGACCCAGTACTTC. Protein product: CSASLWQTQYF. The chain is built from TRBV20-1 and TRBJ2-5; no clear D gene. V shed 3 bases and J shed 6 bases, with 8 bases lying between them. The CDR3 runs to 11 residues. Per germline, CDR1 DFQATT and CDR2 SNEGSKA (reference sequence).